These 28 T cell receptor beta chains came from one sample sequenced in a study of CD8 T cells in ankylosing spondylitis (dated by TCRdb to 2016 to 2017). Library prep was done by 5' RACE. The instrument given in TCRdb is Illumina HiSeq 2500. Clones were called with MiXCR by TCRdb after fastp trimmed the public reads at Q25, and only in-frame beta chains were retained. Records with the same CDR3 protein are collapsed into one entry carrying the most frequent genes and DNA. A total of just over 300,000 distinct CDR3 sequences appear in this sample, around 20% of them only once. 3.5% of the sample rests with the top ten. Sample: blood, either unsorted or a sorted T cell fraction (not recorded which). These receptors all come from a female donor with ankylosing spondylitis or in good health (not recorded which).

This clonotype was detected only a few times. The chain uses TRBV5-4 and TRBJ2-3; TRBD1 might be the D (6 bases). The CDR3 is 14 residues long. V shed 3 bases and J shed 0 bases, with 8 bases lying between them. Germline V gene sequence: CDR1 SGHNT, CDR2 YYREEE (reference sequence). CDR3 nucleotide sequence: TGTGCCAGCAGCTGGGACATAAGCACAGATACGCAGTATTTT. It translates to CASSWDISTDTQYF.

The chain recombines TRBV6-2 or TRBV6-3 with TRBJ1-1; D is uncertain. The V end was cut by 4 bases, the J end by 4 bases, with 13 bases between. CDR1 and CDR2 (germline): MNHEY, SVGEGT. CDR3 length: 14 amino acids. CDR3 amino acids: CASSLLTGRTEAFF. For the CDR3, the DNA is TGTGCCAGCAGTTTACTCACCGGGCGCACTGAAGCTTTCTTT.

This clonotype was recorded a few times. V is TRBV24-1 and J is TRBJ1-5; 9 bases map to TRBD1. Per germline, CDR1 KGHDR and CDR2 SFDVKD. With V trimmed by 3 bases and J by 2 bases, 4 bases remained unmatched. The CDR3 has 16 amino acids. CDR3 in amino acids: CATSDRDRAGNQPQHF. CDR3 DNA: TGTGCCACCAGTGATCGGGACAGGGCGGGCAATCAGCCCCAGCATTTT.

The rearrangement joins TRBV5-1 to TRBJ2-2; D is perhaps TRBD2 (6 bases). The CDR3 spans 15 residues. Germline V CDR1 and CDR2: SGHRS, YFSETQ. V lost 4 bases, J lost 0 bases, and 10 bases lay in between. CDR3 nucleotide sequence: TGCGCCAGCAGCCGCGGGGAGGCGAACACCGGGGAGCTGTTTTTT. Its translation: CASSRGEANTGELFF. The complete variable domain, with remaining parts taken from reference TRBV5-1 and TRBJ2-2, reads KAGVTQTPRYLIKTRGQQVTLSCSPISGHRSVSWYQQTPGQGLQFLFEYFSETQRNKGNFPGRFSGRQFSNSRSEMNVSTLELGDSALYLCASSRGEANTGELFFGEGSRLTVL.

This clonotype was seen only once. The rearrangement uses TRBV25-1 and TRBJ1-2, with D perhaps matching TRBD1 (6 bases). This CDR3 is built from 16 residues. Between the trimmed V and J ends, which lost 3 bases and 2 bases, there was a span of 16 bases. Germline lookup yields CDR1 MGHDK and CDR2 SYGVNS. CDR3 amino acids: CASSERGRGWNYGYTF. The CDR3 bases are TGTGCCAGCAGTGAGAGGGGGAGGGGATGGAACTATGGCTACACCTTC.

This clonotype was found many times. The rearrangement joins TRBV29-1 to TRBJ2-5; the D gene is possibly TRBD1 (6 bases). Germline V gene data show CDR1 as SQVTM and CDR2 as ANQGSEA. The germline V and J ends were trimmed by 3 bases and 5 bases, with 13 bases remaining between them. The CDR3 covers 13 residues. CDR3: CSVDRQGTETQYF. In DNA, the CDR3 is TGCAGCGTTGATAGGCAGGGGACGGAGACCCAGTACTTC.

This clonotype occurred a few times. The gene calls are TRBV6-5 and TRBJ2-5; 7 bases are a match to TRBD2. In germline, CDR1 is MNHEY, CDR2 SVGAGI. Losses at the gene ends were 0 bases for V and 3 bases for J; bases not matched to a gene: 4. CDR3 length equals 15 residues. DNA for the CDR3: TGTGCCAGCAGTTACTCGTCTAGCGGAGAAGAGACCCAGTACTTC. Residues: CASSYSSSGEETQYF.

The V gene is TRBV5-1, the J gene TRBJ1-1; D unresolved. Germline CDR1 SGHRS, CDR2 YFSETQ. The CDR3 runs to 13 residues. The V gene lost 2 bases and the J gene lost 1 base, with 6 bases spanning the gap. This CDR3 is CASSFRTNTEAFF. The CDR3 DNA follows: TGCGCCAGCAGCTTCCGCACGAACACTGAAGCTTTCTTT.

The chain joins TRBV7-3 to TRBJ2-3; a possible D gene is TRBD2 (5 bases). Germline V gene sequence: CDR1 SGHTA, CDR2 FQGTGA. Trimming cost V 2 bases and J 4 bases, with 13 bases left between them. The CDR3 totals 15 residues. DNA of the CDR3: TGTGCCAGCAGCTTATTGAGCGGCGAATCAGATACGCAGTATTTT. It is translated as CASSLLSGESDTQYF.

This clonotype was counted ten times or more. This rearrangement joins TRBV29-1 to TRBJ1-2; TRBD1 is a possible D gene (6 bases). The V and J ends lost 3 bases and 6 bases respectively, with 8 bases between them. Germline V gives CDR1 SQVTM, CDR2 ANQGSEA. This CDR3 has 11 amino acids. The CDR3 bases are TGCAGCGTTGATAGGACAGATGGCTACACCTTC. This sequence encodes CSVDRTDGYTF. The variable domain in full, completed from reference TRBV29-1 and TRBJ1-2, reads SAVISQKPSRDICQRGTSLTIQCQVDSQVTMMFWYRQQPGQSLTLIATANQGSEATYESGFVIDKFPISRPNLTFSTLTVSNMSPEDSSIYLCSVDRTDGYTFGSGTRLTVV.

This clonotype was seen at least ten times. The rearrangement uses TRBV7-2 and TRBJ2-3; 11 bases align to TRBD2. After removal of 5 bases from V and 4 bases from J, the junction contained 8 bases not matched to a gene. The CDR3 runs 16 residues. Germline CDR1 is SGHTA and CDR2 is FQGNSA. CDR3 DNA sequence: TGTGCCAGCAGCCCCCTAGCGGGAGGTCGACCAGATACGCAGTATTTT. Its translation: CASSPLAGGRPDTQYF. Drawing the rest from reference TRBV7-2 and TRBJ2-3, the complete variable domain is GAGVSQSPSNKVTEKGKDVELRCDPISGHTALYWYRQSLGQGLEFLIYFQGNSAPDKSGLPSDRFSAERTGGSVSTLTIQRTQQEDSAVYLCASSPLAGGRPDTQYFGPGTRLTVL.

J is TRBJ1-2 and V is TRBV29-1; 8 bases are a match to TRBD1. V dropped 8 bases and J dropped 8; count of bases not matched to a gene: 7. Germline assignment: CDR1 SQVTM and CDR2 ANQGSEA. CDR3 size: 11 residues. The CDR3 nucleotides read TGCAGCATCTCAGGGGGCGCGGGCTACACCTTC. The encoded protein is CSISGGAGYTF.

This clonotype was observed a handful of times. V and J are TRBV11-2 and TRBJ2-1; D may match TRBD1 or TRBD2 (5 bases each). V lost 5 bases and J lost 4, with 15 bases in between. CDR3 size: 15 residues. Germline V gene lookup returns CDR1 SGHAT and CDR2 FQNNGV. In DNA form, the CDR3 reads TGTGCCAGCAGCGAAAGAGGGGAATGGTACAATGAGCAGTTCTTC. Amino acid sequence: CASSERGEWYNEQFF.

This rearrangement joins TRBV12-3 or TRBV12-4 to TRBJ1-2, with a possible D match to TRBD1 (5 bases). The CDR3 loop spans 14 amino acids. Trimming pared 3 bases from V and 6 bases from J, leaving 14 bases between. The CDR3 DNA reads TGTGCCAGCAGTTTCAGGGACCCTCGAGATGGCTACACCTTC. Protein product: CASSFRDPRDGYTF.

The V call is TRBV5-1, the J call TRBJ2-1; no reliable D call. The germline V gene has CDR1 SGHRS and CDR2 YFSETQ. This CDR3 region has 14 residues. The germline V and J ends were trimmed by 3 bases and 2 bases, with 9 bases remaining between them. CDR3 DNA: TGCGCCAGCAGCTACTCCCGGGCCTACAATGAGCAGTTCTTC. It encodes CASSYSRAYNEQFF. Full variable domain (remainder filled in from reference TRBV5-1 and TRBJ2-1): KAGVTQTPRYLIKTRGQQVTLSCSPISGHRSVSWYQQTPGQGLQFLFEYFSETQRNKGNFPGRFSGRQFSNSRSEMNVSTLELGDSALYLCASSYSRAYNEQFFGPGTRLTVL.

This clonotype came up many times. The chain has TRBV12-3 or TRBV12-4 and TRBJ1-5, with TRBD1 identical over 7 bases. The CDR3 is 13 amino acids. The ends lost 6 bases at V and 1 base at J; junction bases unmatched: 0. In nucleotides, the CDR3 is TGTGCCAGCAGGACAGGGAGCAATCAGCCCCAGCATTTT. Its protein is CASRTGSNQPQHF.

A few counts support this clonotype. The V call is TRBV6-1, the J call TRBJ2-7; 7 nucleotides align to TRBD1. CDR3 length: 14 residues. Trimming at V came to 5 bases and at J to 3 bases, leaving 7 bases not matched to a gene. Germline V gene lookup returns CDR1 MNHNS and CDR2 SASEGT. The CDR3 nucleotides read TGTGCCAGCAGTCTTCCGGGACAGAGCTACGAGCAGTACTTC. It translates to CASSLPGQSYEQYF.

This clonotype was detected a few times. This rearrangement joins TRBV20-1 to TRBJ1-5; D gene ambiguous. CDR1 and CDR2 from the germline V gene are DFQATT and SNEGSKA (reference sequence). Trimming stripped 0 bases from V and 0 bases from J, with 9 bases between. This CDR3 comprises 15 residues. CDR3 sequence (DNA): TGCAGTGCTAGAGATCGGCAGTTTAGCAATCAGCCCCAGCATTTT. This gives the protein CSARDRQFSNQPQHF.

The rearrangement joins TRBV7-2 to TRBJ2-2, with D uncertain. Germline V CDR1 and CDR2: SGHTA, FQGNSA. V was cut by 5 bases and J by 1 base, with 11 bases left in between. The CDR3 has 15 residues. Here the CDR3 reads CASSPPRLNTGELFF. In nucleotides, the CDR3 is TGTGCCAGCAGCCCACCAAGGTTGAACACCGGGGAGCTGTTTTTT.

This rearrangement joins TRBV12-3 or TRBV12-4 to TRBJ1-5; D unresolved. CDR3 length: 13 residues. The V and J ends lost 8 bases and 11 bases respectively, with 19 bases between them. The CDR3 coding sequence is TGTGCCAGCGACGAAATAAATCAGTTGGCCCAGCATTTT. It encodes CASDEINQLAQHF.

The V and J genes are TRBV6-4 and TRBJ2-1, with D possibly being TRBD2 (5 bases). CDR1 and CDR2 from the germline V gene are MRHNA and SNTAGT. The ends were cut back, 2 bases at V and 9 bases at J, with 11 bases in the middle. The CDR3 has 13 residues. The CDR3 DNA is TGTGCCAGCAGTGACGTGGGAGAGGGTGAGCAGTTCTTC. It codes for CASSDVGEGEQFF.

The chain couples TRBV4-2 to TRBJ2-5, with 8 bases aligning to TRBD1. The length of the CDR3 is 16 residues. CDR1 and CDR2 from the germline V gene are LGHNA and YNFKEQ. After removal of 0 bases from V and 6 bases from J, the junction contained 9 bases not matched to a gene. CDR3 DNA: TGTGCCAGCAGCCAAGATCGAAGACAGGGGATGCAGACCCAGTACTTC. Translation gives CASSQDRRQGMQTQYF.

The gene calls are TRBV24-1 and TRBJ2-3; D might be TRBD2 (5 bases). Germline V gene lookup returns CDR1 KGHDR and CDR2 SFDVKD. Trimming took off 3 bases at V and 1 base at J, with 16 bases between the two ends. CDR3 length: 17 amino acids. CDR3: CATSDPSLGAGTDTQYF. Written as DNA, the CDR3 is TGTGCCACCAGTGATCCCTCCTTGGGAGCGGGCACAGATACGCAGTATTTT.

This clonotype was seen only a few times. The chain is built from TRBV20-1 and TRBJ2-7; 11 bases align to TRBD2. V shed 0 bases, J shed 3 bases, and the junction held 4 bases outside the gene matches. Germline CDR1 reads DFQATT; CDR2 reads SNEGSKA (reference sequence). The CDR3 is 15 amino acids. CDR3 DNA sequence: TGCAGTGCTAGAGATGAGACTAGCGGGGACTACGAGCAGTACTTC. This sequence encodes CSARDETSGDYEQYF.

This clonotype turned up a few times. The chain uses TRBV9 and TRBJ2-1; 9 positions agree with TRBD1. The germline CDR1 and CDR2 sequences are SGDLS and YYNGEE. The CDR3 is 15 residues long. J was trimmed by 6 bases and V by 0 bases; bases with no gene match: 4. The CDR3 DNA is TGTGCCAGCAGCGTAGTAGCGACAGGGGGCAATGAGCAGTTCTTC. Amino acids: CASSVVATGGNEQFF.

This sequence joins TRBV4-2 and TRBJ2-5; D possibly corresponds to TRBD2 (6 bases). Per the germline V gene, CDR1 is LGHNA and CDR2 is YNFKEQ. Deletions cut 0 bases from V and 1 base from J, with 15 bases between. This CDR3 region has 17 residues. The CDR3 DNA follows: TGTGCCAGCAGCCAAGAGGGGAGGTCCCGGGCCCAAGAGACCCAGTACTTC. It is translated as CASSQEGRSRAQETQYF.

The gene calls are TRBV6-2 or TRBV6-3 and TRBJ2-1; 12 bases fit TRBD2. Trimming at V came to 5 bases and at J to 10 bases, leaving 6 bases not matched to a gene. This CDR3 has 14 amino acids. Germline-derived CDR1 and CDR2 are MNHEY and SVGEGT. The chain's CDR3 is CASSRTSGTSEQFF. CDR3 DNA sequence: TGTGCCAGCAGTCGGACTAGCGGGACCTCCGAGCAGTTCTTC.

This clonotype occurred a few times. The rearrangement links TRBV7-8 to TRBJ2-5; 7 bases line up with TRBD2. Germline CDR1 and CDR2: SGHVS and FQNEAQ. V trimming: 5 bases; J trimming: 4 bases; junction bases outside the gene matches: 7. CDR3 length: 14 residues. In DNA, the CDR3 is TGTGCCAGCAGCCCCCCGGGGGGAGGAGAGACCCAGTACTTC. Its translation is CASSPPGGGETQYF.